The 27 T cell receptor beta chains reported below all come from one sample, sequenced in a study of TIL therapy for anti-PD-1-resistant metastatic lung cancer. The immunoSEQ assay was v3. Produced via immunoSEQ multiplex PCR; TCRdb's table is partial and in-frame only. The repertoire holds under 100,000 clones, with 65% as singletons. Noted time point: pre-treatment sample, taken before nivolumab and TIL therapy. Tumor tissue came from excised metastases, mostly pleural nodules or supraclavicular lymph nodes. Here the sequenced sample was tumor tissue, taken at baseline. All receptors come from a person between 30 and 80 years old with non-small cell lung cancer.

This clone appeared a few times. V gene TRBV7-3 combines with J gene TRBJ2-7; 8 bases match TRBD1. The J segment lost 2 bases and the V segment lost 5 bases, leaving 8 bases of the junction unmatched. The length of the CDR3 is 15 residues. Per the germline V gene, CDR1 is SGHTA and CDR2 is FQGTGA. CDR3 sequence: CASSHRDRPTYEQYF. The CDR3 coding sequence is TGTGCCAGCAGCCACCGGGACAGGCCTACCTACGAGCAGTACTTC.

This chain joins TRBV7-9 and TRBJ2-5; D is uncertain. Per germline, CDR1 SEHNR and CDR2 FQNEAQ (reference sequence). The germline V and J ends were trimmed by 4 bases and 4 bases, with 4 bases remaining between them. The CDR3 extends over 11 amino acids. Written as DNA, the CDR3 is TGTGCCAGCAGCTCCCCAGAGACCCAGTACTTC. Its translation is CASSSPETQYF.

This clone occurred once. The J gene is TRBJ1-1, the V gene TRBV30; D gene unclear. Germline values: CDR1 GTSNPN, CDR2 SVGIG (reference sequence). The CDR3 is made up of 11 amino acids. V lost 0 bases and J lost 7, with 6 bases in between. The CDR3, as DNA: TGTGCCTGGAGTGTGGACGTTGAAGCTTTCTTT. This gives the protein CAWSVDVEAFF. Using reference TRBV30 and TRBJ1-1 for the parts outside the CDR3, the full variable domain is SQTIHQWPATLVQPVGSPLSLECTVEGTSNPNLYWYRQAAGRGLQLLFYSVGIGQISSEVPQNLSASRPQDRQFILSSKKLLLSDSGFYLCAWSVDVEAFFGQGTRLTVV.

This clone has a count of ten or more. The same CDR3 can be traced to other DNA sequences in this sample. The CDR3, as DNA: TGTGCCAGTCAGAGGGGTGGGCTAGGGGGCTACAATGAGCAGTTCTTC. Encoded protein: CASQRGGLGGYNEQFF. The chain combines TRBV9 with TRBJ2-1; tentative D call: TRBD1 (6 bases). V was cut by 8 bases and J by 3 bases, with 21 bases left in between. The CDR3 length is 16 residues. Germline V gene data show CDR1 as SGDLS and CDR2 as YYNGEE.

CDR3 amino acids: CASSVGGPFEKLFF. The CDR3 coding sequence is TGTGCCAGCAGCGTAGGAGGCCCTTTTGAAAAACTGTTTTTT. The chain couples TRBV9 to TRBJ1-4; D remains ambiguous. The CDR3 is 14 residues long. Germline assignment: CDR1 SGDLS and CDR2 YYNGEE. V was pared by 0 bases and J by 7 bases, with 10 bases between. The whole variable domain, remainder taken from reference TRBV9 and TRBJ1-4, is DSGVTQTPKHLITATGQRVTLRCSPRSGDLSVYWYQQSLDQGLQFLIQYYNGEERAKGNILERFSAQQFPDLHSELNLSSLELGDSALYFCASSVGGPFEKLFFGSGTQLSVL.

The CDR3 nucleotides are TGTGCTCTACGGGGACTAGCGGGGGGGCTCGGATACTTC. Amino acids: CALRGLAGGLGYF. The chain carries TRBV6-5 and TRBJ2-7; 16 nucleotides match TRBD2. The germline CDR1 and CDR2 sequences are MNHEY and SVGAGI. The CDR3 has 13 amino acids.

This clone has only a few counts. The CDR3 sequence: CASRSKLGASTPLHF. The CDR3 DNA is TGTGCCAGCAGGTCGAAATTAGGGGCCAGCACACCCCTCCACTTT. This chain uses TRBV6-5 with TRBJ1-6; perhaps TRBD1 as D (5 bases). The germline gives CDR1 MNHEY, CDR2 SVGAGI. The CDR3 length is 15 residues. With 6 bases removed from V and 11 bases from J, the gap between germline ends came to 20 bases.

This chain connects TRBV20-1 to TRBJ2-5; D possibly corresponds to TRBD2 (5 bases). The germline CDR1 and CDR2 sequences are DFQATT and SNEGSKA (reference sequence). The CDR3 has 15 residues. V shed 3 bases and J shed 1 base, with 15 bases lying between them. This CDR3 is CSASEPGSLQETQYF. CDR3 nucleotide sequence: TGCAGTGCTAGTGAGCCGGGAAGCCTCCAAGAGACCCAGTACTTC.

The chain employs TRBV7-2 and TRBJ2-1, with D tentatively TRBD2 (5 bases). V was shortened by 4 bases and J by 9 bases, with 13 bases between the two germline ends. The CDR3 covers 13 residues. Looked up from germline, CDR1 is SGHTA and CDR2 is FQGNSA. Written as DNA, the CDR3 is TGTGCCAGCAGCTCGGCTAGGACTCCTGAGCAGTTCTTC. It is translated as CASSSARTPEQFF.

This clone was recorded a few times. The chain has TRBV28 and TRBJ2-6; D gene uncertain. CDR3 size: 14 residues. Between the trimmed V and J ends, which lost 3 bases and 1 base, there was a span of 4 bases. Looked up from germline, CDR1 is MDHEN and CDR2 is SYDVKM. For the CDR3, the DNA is TGTGCCAGCAGTTTGTATTCTGGGGCCAACGTCCTGACTTTC. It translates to CASSLYSGANVLTF.

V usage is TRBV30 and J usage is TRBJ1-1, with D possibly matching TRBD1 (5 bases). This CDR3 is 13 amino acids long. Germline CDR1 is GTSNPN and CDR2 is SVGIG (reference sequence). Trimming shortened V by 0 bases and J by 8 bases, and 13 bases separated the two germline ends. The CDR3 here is CAWSVGTDLEAFF. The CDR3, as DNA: TGTGCCTGGAGTGTAGGGACGGATTTAGAAGCTTTCTTT.

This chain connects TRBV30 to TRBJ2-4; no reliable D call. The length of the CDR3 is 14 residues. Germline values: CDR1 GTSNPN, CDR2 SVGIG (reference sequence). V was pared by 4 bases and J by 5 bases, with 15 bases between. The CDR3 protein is CAWKFGFSENIQYF. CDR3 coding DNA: TGTGCCTGGAAGTTTGGTTTTTCGGAAAACATTCAGTACTTC.

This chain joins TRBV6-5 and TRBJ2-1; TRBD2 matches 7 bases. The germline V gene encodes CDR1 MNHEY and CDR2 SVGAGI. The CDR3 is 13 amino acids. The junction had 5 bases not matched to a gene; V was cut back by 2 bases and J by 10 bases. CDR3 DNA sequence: TGTGCCAGCAGTTACGTAAGGGGAGGGGAGCAGTTCTTC. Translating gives CASSYVRGGEQFF.

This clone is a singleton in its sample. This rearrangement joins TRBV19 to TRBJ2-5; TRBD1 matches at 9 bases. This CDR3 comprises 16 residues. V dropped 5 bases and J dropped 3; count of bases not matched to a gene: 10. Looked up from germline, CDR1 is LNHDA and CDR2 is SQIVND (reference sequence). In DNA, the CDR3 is TGTGCCAGTAGTCAGAGAACAGGGGGCGTCAAAGAGACCCAGTACTTC. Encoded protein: CASSQRTGGVKETQYF.

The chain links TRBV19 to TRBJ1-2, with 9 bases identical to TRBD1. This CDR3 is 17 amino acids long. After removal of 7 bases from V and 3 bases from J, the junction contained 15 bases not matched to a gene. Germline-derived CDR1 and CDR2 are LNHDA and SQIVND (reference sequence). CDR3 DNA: TGTGCCAGTACCAAAACCGGGACAGGGCGAGGGTACTATGGCTACACCTTC. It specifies CASTKTGTGRGYYGYTF.

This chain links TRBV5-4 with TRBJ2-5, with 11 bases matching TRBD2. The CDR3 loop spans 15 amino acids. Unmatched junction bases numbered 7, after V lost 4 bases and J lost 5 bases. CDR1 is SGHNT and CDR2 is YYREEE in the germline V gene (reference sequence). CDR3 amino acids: CASSPGLAEGETQYF. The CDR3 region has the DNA TGTGCCAGCAGCCCGGGACTAGCGGAGGGGGAGACCCAGTACTTC. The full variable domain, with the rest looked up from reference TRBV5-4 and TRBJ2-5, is ETGVTQSPTHLIKTRGQQVTLRCSSQSGHNTVSWYQQALGQGPQFIFQYYREEENGRGNFPPRFSGLQFPNYSSELNVNALELDDSALYLCASSPGLAEGETQYFGPGTRLLVL.

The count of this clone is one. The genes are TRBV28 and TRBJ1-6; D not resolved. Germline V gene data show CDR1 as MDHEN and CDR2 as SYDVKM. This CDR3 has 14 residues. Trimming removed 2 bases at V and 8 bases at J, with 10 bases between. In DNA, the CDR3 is TGTGCCAGCAGTTTACAGTCGTCAGATTCACCCCTCCACTTT. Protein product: CASSLQSSDSPLHF.

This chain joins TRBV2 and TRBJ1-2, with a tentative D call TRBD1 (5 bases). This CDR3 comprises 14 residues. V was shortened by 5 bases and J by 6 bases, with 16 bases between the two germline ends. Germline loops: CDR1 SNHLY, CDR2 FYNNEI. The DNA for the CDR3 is TGTGCCAGCAGTCCCCCCGGCAGGGTCAATGGCTACACCTTC. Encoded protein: CASSPPGRVNGYTF.

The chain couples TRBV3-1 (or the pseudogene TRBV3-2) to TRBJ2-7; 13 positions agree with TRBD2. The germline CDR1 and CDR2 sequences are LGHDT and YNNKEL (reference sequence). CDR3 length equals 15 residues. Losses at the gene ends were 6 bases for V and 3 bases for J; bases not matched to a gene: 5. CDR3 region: CASRPTSGGVYEQYF. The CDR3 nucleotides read TGTGCCAGCAGACCTACTAGCGGGGGGGTCTACGAGCAGTACTTC.

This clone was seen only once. In DNA, the CDR3 is TGCAGCGTTAGGGACATCCGCGAGCAGTACTTC. Encoded protein: CSVRDIREQYF. The chain has TRBV29-1 and TRBJ2-7, with a weak D call TRBD1 (6 bases). Germline V CDR1 and CDR2: SQVTM, ANQGSEA. Deletions cut 5 bases from V and 6 bases from J, with 11 bases between. This CDR3 is built from 11 residues.

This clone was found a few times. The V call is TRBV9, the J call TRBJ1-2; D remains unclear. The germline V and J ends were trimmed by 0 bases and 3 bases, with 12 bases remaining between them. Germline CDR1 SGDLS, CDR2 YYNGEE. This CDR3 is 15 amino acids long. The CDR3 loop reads CASSVEGRGHYGYTF. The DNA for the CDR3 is TGTGCCAGCAGCGTAGAAGGCAGAGGGCACTATGGCTACACCTTC.

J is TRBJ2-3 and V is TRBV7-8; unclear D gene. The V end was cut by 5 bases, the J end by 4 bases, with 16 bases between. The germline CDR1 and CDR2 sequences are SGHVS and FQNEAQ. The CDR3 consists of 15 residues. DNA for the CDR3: TGTGCCAGCAGCGCTCGGACCGCAAGTGCAGATACGCAGTATTTT. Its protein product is CASSARTASADTQYF. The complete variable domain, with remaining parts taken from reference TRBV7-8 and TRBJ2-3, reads GAGVSQSPRYKVAKRGQDVALRCDPISGHVSLFWYQQALGQGPEFLTYFQNEAQLDKSGLPSDRFFAERPEGSVSTLKIQRTQQEDSAVYLCASSARTASADTQYFGPGTRLTVL.

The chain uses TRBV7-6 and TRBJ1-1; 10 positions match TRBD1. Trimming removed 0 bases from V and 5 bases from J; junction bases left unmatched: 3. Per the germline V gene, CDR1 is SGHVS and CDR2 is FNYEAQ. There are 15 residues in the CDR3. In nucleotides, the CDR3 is TGTGCCAGCAGCTTAGCGGGACAGGGGAAGACTGAAGCTTTCTTT. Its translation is CASSLAGQGKTEAFF.

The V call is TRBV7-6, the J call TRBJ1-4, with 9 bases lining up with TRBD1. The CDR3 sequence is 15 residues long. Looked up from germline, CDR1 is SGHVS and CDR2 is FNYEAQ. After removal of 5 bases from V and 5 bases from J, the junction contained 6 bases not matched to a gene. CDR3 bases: TGTGCCAGCAGCACAACCGGGACAGGGAATGAAAAACTGTTTTTT. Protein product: CASSTTGTGNEKLFF.

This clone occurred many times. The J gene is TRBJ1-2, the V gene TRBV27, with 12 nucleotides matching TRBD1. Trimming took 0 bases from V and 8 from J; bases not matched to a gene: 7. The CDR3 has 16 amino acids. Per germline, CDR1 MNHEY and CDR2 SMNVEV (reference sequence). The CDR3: CASSLSRDRGRDGYTF. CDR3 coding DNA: TGTGCCAGCAGTTTATCGCGGGACAGGGGGCGGGACGGCTACACCTTC.

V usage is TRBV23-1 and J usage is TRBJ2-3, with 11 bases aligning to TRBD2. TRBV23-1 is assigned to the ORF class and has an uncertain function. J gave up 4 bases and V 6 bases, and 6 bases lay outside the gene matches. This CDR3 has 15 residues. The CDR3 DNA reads TGCGCCAGCAGCCCAGGACTAGCGGGTCCAGATACGCAGTATTTT. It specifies CASSPGLAGPDTQYF.

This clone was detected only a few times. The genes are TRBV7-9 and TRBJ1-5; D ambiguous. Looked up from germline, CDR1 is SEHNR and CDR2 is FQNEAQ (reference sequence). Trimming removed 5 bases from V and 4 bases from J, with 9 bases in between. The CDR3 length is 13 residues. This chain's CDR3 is CASSRSGNQPQHF. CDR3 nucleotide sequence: TGTGCCAGCAGCCGAAGTGGGAATCAGCCCCAGCATTTT.